The 7 T cell receptor beta chains below come from one sample, sequenced in a study of identical twins. TCRdb called the 5' RACE reads again in MiXCR, with one record for every CDR3 protein. The repertoire has some 460,000 distinct CDR3 sequences, 14% of them found once; the top ten carry around 0.57%. This sample also belongs to another study, concerning yellow fever vaccine responses in identical twins.

Material: CD4+ T cells sorted from blood. These receptor sequences come from a woman aged 18-29 years in good health.

This sequence joins TRBV2 and TRBJ2-5; no definite D call. V was trimmed by 6 bases and J by 5 bases, leaving 10 bases between them. CDR3 length equals 12 residues. Germline CDR1 SNHLY, CDR2 FYNNEI. The chain's CDR3 is CASSRMGETQYF. The DNA for the CDR3 is TGTGCCAGCAGCCGAATGGGTGAGACCCAGTACTTC.

The gene calls are TRBV9 and TRBJ2-3, with D perhaps matching TRBD2 (6 bases). Germline V CDR1 and CDR2: SGDLS, YYNGEE. V was shortened by 3 bases and J by 0 bases, with 11 bases between the two germline ends. The CDR3 totals 15 residues. DNA of the CDR3: TGTGCCAGCAGCGCACGGACTACTAGCACAGATACGCAGTATTTT. This gives the protein CASSARTTSTDTQYF. Complete variable domain (other parts from reference TRBV9 and TRBJ2-3): DSGVTQTPKHLITATGQRVTLRCSPRSGDLSVYWYQQSLDQGLQFLIQYYNGEERAKGNILERFSAQQFPDLHSELNLSSLELGDSALYFCASSARTTSTDTQYFGPGTRLTVL.

This clonotype was counted a few times. The chain is built from TRBV20-1 and TRBJ1-5, with D possibly matching TRBD1 (5 bases). Germline lookup yields CDR1 DFQATT and CDR2 SNEGSKA (reference sequence). There are 15 residues in the CDR3. V was cut by 1 base and J by 2 bases, with 12 bases left in between. CDR3 DNA sequence: TGCAGTGCTAGAGGGTCTCGGGGGGGCAATCAGCCCCAGCATTTT. Translating gives CSARGSRGGNQPQHF.

The chain uses TRBV6-5 and TRBJ2-7, with a weak D call TRBD1 (5 bases). Trimming left V 7 bases short and J 4 bases short, with 20 bases between. There are 15 residues in the CDR3. From germline, CDR1 is MNHEY and CDR2 SVGAGI. The CDR3 bases are TGTGCCAGCAATTCCCCTTTGGGGCCAAAGTACGAGCAGTACTTC. Translation gives CASNSPLGPKYEQYF.

The chain uses TRBV11-2 and TRBJ2-7; 10 positions match TRBD2. The CDR3 sequence is 20 residues long. The junction had 14 bases not matched to a gene; V was cut back by 0 bases and J by 0 bases. Germline assignment: CDR1 SGHAT and CDR2 FQNNGV. DNA of the CDR3: TGTGCCAGCAGCTTAGATCGGGGACTAGCGAAAACGGACGGCTCCTACGAGCAGTACTTC. Translated, it gives CASSLDRGLAKTDGSYEQYF. Full variable domain (rest looked up from reference TRBV11-2 and TRBJ2-7): EAGVAQSPRYKIIEKRQSVAFWCNPISGHATLYWYQQILGQGPKLLIQFQNNGVVDDSQLPKDRFSAERLKGVDSTLKIQPAKLEDSAVYLCASSLDRGLAKTDGSYEQYFGPGTRLTVT.

The rearrangement links TRBV6-5 to TRBJ1-1; D remains ambiguous. The V end was cut by 6 bases, the J end by 2 bases, with 4 bases between. CDR3 length: 11 residues. Germline V CDR1 and CDR2: MNHEY, SVGAGI. CDR3 sequence reads: CASRSNTEAFF. CDR3 nucleotides: TGTGCCAGCAGATCAAACACTGAAGCTTTCTTT.

The chain links TRBV4-3 to TRBJ2-3; D unresolved. The length of the CDR3 is 15 residues. Trimming removed 2 bases at V and 4 bases at J, with 13 bases between. The V gene's germline CDR1 is LGHNA and CDR2 YSLEER. In nucleotides, the CDR3 is TGCGCCAGCAGCCAACGTACGACATTCCCAGATACGCAGTATTTT. Its translation is CASSQRTTFPDTQYF.